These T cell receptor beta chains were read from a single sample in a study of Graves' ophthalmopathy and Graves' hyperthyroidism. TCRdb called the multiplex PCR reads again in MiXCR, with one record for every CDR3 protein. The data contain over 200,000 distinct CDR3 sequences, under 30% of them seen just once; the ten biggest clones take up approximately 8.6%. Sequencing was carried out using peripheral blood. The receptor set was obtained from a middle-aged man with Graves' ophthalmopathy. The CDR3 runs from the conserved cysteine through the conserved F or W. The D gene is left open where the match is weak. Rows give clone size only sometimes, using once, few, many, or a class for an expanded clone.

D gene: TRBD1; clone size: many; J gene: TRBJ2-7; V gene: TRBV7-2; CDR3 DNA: TGTGCCAGCAGCCCCCGGGACAGGGTCGTCCACGAGCAGTACTTC; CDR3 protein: CASSPRDRVVHEQYF
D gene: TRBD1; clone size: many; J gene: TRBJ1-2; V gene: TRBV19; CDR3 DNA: TGTGCCAGTAGTATAGAATGGGACAGGAGCGATGGCTACACCTTC; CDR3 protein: CASSIEWDRSDGYTF
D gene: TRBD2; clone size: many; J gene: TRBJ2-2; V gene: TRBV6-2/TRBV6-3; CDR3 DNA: TGTGCCAGCAGTTGGAGGGAGCGCGGGACTAAGCACTCCGGGGAGCTGTTTTTT; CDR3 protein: CASSWRERGTKHSGELFF
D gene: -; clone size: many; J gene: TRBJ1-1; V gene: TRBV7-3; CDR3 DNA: TGTGCCAGCAGCTTAACCGGGGGAGCGACAAACACTGAAGTTTTCTTT; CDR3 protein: CASSLTGGATNTEVFF
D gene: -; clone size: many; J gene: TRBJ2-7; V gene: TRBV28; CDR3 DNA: TGTGCCAGCAGTTTAGCACAGGGTAGGCACGAGCAGTACTTC; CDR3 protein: CASSLAQGRHEQYF
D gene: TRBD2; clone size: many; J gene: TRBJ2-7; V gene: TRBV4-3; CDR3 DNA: TGCGCCAGCAGCCCCACTAGCGGGAGGGCCCGCGAGCAGTACTTC; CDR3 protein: CASSPTSGRAREQYF
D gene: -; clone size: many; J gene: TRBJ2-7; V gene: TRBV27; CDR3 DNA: TGTGCCAGCAGTTTAACCGGCGGTTATGGGACCTACGAGCAGTACTTC; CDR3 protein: CASSLTGGYGTYEQYF
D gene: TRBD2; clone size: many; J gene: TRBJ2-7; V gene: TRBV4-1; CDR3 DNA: TGCGCCAGCAGCCAAGGGGGACTAGCGGGAGCCTACGAGCAGTACTTC; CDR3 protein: CASSQGGLAGAYEQYF
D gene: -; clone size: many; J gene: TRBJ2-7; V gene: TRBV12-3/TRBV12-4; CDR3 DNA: TGTGCCAGCAGGCCGGAAGTGAACTACGAGCAGTACTTC; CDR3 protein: CASRPEVNYEQYF
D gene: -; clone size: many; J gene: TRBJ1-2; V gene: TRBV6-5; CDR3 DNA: TGTGCCAGCAGTTCAACAGGGGGCTACACCTTC; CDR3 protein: CASSSTGGYTF
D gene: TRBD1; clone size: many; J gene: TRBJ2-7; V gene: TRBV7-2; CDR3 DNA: TGTGCCAGCAGTGGGACAGGGGGTAGCGAGCAGTACTTC; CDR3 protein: CASSGTGGSEQYF
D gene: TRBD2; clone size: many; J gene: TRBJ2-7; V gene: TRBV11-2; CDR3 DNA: TGTGCCAGCAGCCCCCCCGGGAGGATCGGGGTCGACGAGCAGTACTTC; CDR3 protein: CASSPPGRIGVDEQYF
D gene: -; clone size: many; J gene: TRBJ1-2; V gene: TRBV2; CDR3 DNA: TGTGCCAGCAGTGTTAACATCAGGCGTGGCTACACCTTC; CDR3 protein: CASSVNIRRGYTF
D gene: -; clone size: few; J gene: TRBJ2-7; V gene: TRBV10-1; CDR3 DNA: TGCGCCAGCAGCCGGGGGAGCTCCGAGCAGTACTTC; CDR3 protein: CASSRGSSEQYF
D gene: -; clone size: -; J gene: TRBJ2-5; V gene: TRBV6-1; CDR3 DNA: TGTGCCAGCAGTGTGGGGCCGAACCGCGGTCAAGAGACCCAGTACTTC; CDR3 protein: CASSVGPNRGQETQYF
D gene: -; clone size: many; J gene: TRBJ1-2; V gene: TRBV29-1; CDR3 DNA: TGCAGCGTTGAGGGTGGATGGGGCTATGGCTACACCTTC; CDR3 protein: CSVEGGWGYGYTF
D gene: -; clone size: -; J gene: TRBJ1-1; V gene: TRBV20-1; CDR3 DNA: TGCAGTGCACCTACAGGGAACACTGAAGCTTTCTTT; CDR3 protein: CSAPTGNTEAFF
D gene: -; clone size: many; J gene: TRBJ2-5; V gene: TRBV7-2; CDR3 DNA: TGTGCCAGCAGCTTGTACCGAGGGGAGGCAGAGACCCAGTACTTC; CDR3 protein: CASSLYRGEAETQYF
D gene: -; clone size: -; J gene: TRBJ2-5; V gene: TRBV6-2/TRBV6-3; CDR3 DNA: TGTGCCAGCAGTTACTCGGCTGGGTGGACCCAGTACTTC; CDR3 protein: CASSYSAGWTQYF
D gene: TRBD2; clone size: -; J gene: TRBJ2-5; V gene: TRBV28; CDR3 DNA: TGTGCCAGCAGTTGGGCGGCTAGCGGGCAAGAGACCCAGTACTTC; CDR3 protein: CASSWAASGQETQYF
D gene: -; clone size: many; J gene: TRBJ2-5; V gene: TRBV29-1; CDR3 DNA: TGCAGCGTTGAGGCCGCGTACCAAGAGACCCAGTACTTC; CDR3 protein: CSVEAAYQETQYF
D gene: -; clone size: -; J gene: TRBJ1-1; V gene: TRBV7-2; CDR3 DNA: TGTGCCAGCAGCTCCCGAACCACACTGAACACTGAAGCTTTCTTT; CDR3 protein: CASSSRTTLNTEAFF
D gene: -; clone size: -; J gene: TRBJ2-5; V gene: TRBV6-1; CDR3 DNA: TGTGCCAGCAGGCCCGCCGGGCAACAAGAGACCCAGTACTTC; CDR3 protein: CASRPAGQQETQYF
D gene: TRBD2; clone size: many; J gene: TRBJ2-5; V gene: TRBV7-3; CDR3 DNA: TGTGCCAGCAGCAATAGCGGGGAACAAGAGACCCAGTACTTC; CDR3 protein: CASSNSGEQETQYF
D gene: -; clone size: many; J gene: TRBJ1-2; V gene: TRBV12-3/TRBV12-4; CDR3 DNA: TGTGCCAGCAGCGAAGACCCCGTATCGGGCTACACCTTC; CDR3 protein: CASSEDPVSGYTF
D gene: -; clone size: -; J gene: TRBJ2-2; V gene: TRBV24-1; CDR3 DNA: TGTGCCAGCAGCGTTTCCGGGAAAGTTACGGACACCGGGGAGCTGTTTTTT; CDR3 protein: CASSVSGKVTDTGELFF
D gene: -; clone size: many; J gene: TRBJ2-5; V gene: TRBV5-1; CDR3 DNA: TGCGCCAGCAGCTTAGGGGTCGCCAGGGATGGGACGGAGACCCAGTACTTC; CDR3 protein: CASSLGVARDGTETQYF
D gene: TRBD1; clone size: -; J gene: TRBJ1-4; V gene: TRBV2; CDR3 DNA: TGTGCCAGCAGTGAAACGGGGACAGGGAACGAAAAACTGTTTTTT; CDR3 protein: CASSETGTGNEKLFF
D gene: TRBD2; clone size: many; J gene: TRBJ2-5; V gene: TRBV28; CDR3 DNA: TGTGCCAGCAGGATGACGGGACTAGGGGAGGAAGAGACCCAGTACTTC; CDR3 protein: CASRMTGLGEEETQYF
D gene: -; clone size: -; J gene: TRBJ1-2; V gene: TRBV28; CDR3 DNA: TGTGCCAGTAACCGGCCAGGGGTCTATGGCTACACCTTC; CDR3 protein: CASNRPGVYGYTF
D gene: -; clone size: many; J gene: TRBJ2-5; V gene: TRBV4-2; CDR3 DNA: TGTGCCAGCAGCCAAGATTGGGGCCTCAAAGAGACCCAGTACTTC; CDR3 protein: CASSQDWGLKETQYF
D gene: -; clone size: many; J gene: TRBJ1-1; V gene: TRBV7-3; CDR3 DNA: TGTGCCAGCAGCCCGGATCCAGGGGACGAAGCTTTCTTT; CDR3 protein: CASSPDPGDEAFF
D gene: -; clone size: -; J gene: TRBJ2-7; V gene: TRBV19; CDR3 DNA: TGTGCCAGTAGTCTGACCGGGATGCTAATTACCTACGAGCAGTACTTC; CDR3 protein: CASSLTGMLITYEQYF